This TCR beta chain was obtained from a study of shared T cell receptors in the human thymus. The CDR3 extends over 17 amino acids. The V gene lost 3 bases and the J gene lost 0 bases, with 15 bases spanning the gap. Germline V lookup: CDR1 MNHEY, CDR2 SMNVEV (reference sequence). Only a few counts were recorded for this clone. Only in-frame clones appear in the TCRdb table, and some are missing; sequencing was by immunoSEQ multiplex PCR. The table has hundreds of thousands of clones, about four fifths seen once. These same data were also listed under a study on human thymus T cells. That source notes: Thymic samples were excised during corrective heart operations. What appeared biased in thymic and blood repertoires was the usage of V and J genes. Unrelated individuals were reported by related research to share highly overlapping thymic repertoires.

The clonotype comes from a boy under two years old with a congenital heart defect. The material sequenced was thymocytes. This sequence joins TRBV27 and TRBJ1-3; D not resolved. The DNA for the CDR3 is TGTGCCAGCAGTTTGTCGGCCAGCGAGAGCTCTGGAAACACCATATATTTT. This translates into CASSLSASESSGNTIYF.